This entry features one T cell receptor (beta chain) sequence. Other nucleotide sequences from this sample produce the same CDR3. This entry is derived from a study of blood T cell repertoires in COVID-19. About the study: The United States, Italy and Spain supplied acute and convalescent COVID-19 samples. PBMCs, B-cell-depleted T cells, or T cells were the source of the cDNA or gDNA that made up the material.

Seattle enrolled patients during active infection and tracked them longitudinally. Per the original data handling: By means of reference gene primer amplification, nucleated cell counts were estimated. Repertoires were generated with immunoSEQ multiplex PCR, while TCRdb's copy carries only in-frame clones and drops some. V and J calls and clone size come straight from that table; D and trimming were deduced from the DNA. In the table there are some 310,000 clones, roughly 90% of which are singletons. The CDR3 loop spans 14 amino acids. The ends lost 5 bases at V and 3 bases at J; junction bases unmatched: 6. The V gene's germline CDR1 is SGHAT and CDR2 FQNNGV.

The clonotype comes from a woman aged 40 to 50 with COVID-19, enrolled during active disease. The chain is built from TRBV11-2 and TRBJ2-7, with 8 bases identical to TRBD1. The sample was peripheral blood. DNA of the CDR3: TGTGCCAGCAGCCTAGGGACAGGAGTCTACGAGCAGTACTTC. It specifies CASSLGTGVYEQYF. The complete variable domain, with remaining parts taken from reference TRBV11-2 and TRBJ2-7, reads EAGVAQSPRYKIIEKRQSVAFWCNPISGHATLYWYQQILGQGPKLLIQFQNNGVVDDSQLPKDRFSAERLKGVDSTLKIQPAKLEDSAVYLCASSLGTGVYEQYFGPGTRLTVT.